A selection of T cell receptor beta chains follows, all from one sample in a study of blood T cell repertoires in COVID-19. Profiled with immunoSEQ multiplex PCR; TCRdb holds only in-frame clones, not every one. The repertoire consists of roughly 32,000 clones, with approximately 86% occurring once and the leading ten covering just over 5.5%. Sequences were obtained from peripheral blood. All receptors derive from a woman of 80 years or more with active or convalescent COVID-19. Each CDR3 is given with its conserved first and last residue.

V,J,CDR3
TRBV7-2,TRBJ2-1,CASSLAGTSGTHEQFF
TRBV18,TRBJ1-3,CASSSGQGNTIYF
TRBV18,TRBJ2-4,CASSPGRLAKNIQYF
TRBV4-3,TRBJ2-1,CASSQEYLATYNEQFF
TRBV5-1,TRBJ2-5,CASSSSGFGETQYF
TRBV5-1,TRBJ1-3,CASSRDSSSGNTIYF
TRBV6-5,TRBJ1-5,CASSKQGNQPQHF
TRBV27,TRBJ2-7,CASSFSRGPYEQYF
TRBV2,TRBJ2-5,CASSEQVTGRETQYF
TRBV7-9,TRBJ1-4,CASSSDRDNEKLFF
TRBV7-8,TRBJ1-3,CASSVQQGARNTIYF
TRBV10-3,TRBJ1-1,CAISESWDRAPNTEAFF
TRBV7-9,TRBJ1-2,CASSLGDRVNYGYTF
TRBV29-1,TRBJ2-2,CSAGGTGESTGELFF
TRBV11-3,TRBJ2-1,CASSHRTSGNGNEQFF
TRBV30,TRBJ1-6,CAWSVRTGVNSPLHF
TRBV5-1,TRBJ2-7,CASSQRTGRGNEQYF
TRBV28,TRBJ1-1,CASSGGPYEAFF
TRBV19,TRBJ2-7,CASRREGIAGEGYEQYF
TRBV2,TRBJ1-1,CATGTGGVGTEAFF
TRBV11-3,TRBJ1-6,CASSLSGTVNSPLHF
TRBV6-5,TRBJ2-7,CASRDREYEQYF
TRBV27,TRBJ2-7,CASSLEGGSYEQYF
TRBV2,TRBJ2-3,CASMRSGRTSTDTQYF
TRBV9,TRBJ1-1,CASSVGGTGNTEAFF
TRBV5-6,TRBJ2-4,CASSTHRDRALF
TRBV2,TRBJ1-2,CASSEAPRLGYTF
TRBV3-1/TRBV3-2,TRBJ2-7,CASSQTDYEQYF
TRBV12-5,TRBJ2-6,CASGLSPGLAGGVGANVLTF
TRBV6-1,TRBJ1-5,CASSEGQGHPYSNQPQHF
TRBV11-2,TRBJ2-2,CASSLRQGAGELFF
TRBV28,TRBJ2-5,CASGAAGEAETQYF
TRBV12-3/TRBV12-4,TRBJ1-1,CASSLNGGTEAFF
TRBV6-5,TRBJ2-7,CASMESTRGYEQYF
TRBV14,TRBJ2-5,CASSPPGSTGETQYF
TRBV24-1,TRBJ2-2,CATSGSGGKTGELFF
TRBV7-7,TRBJ2-5,CASSPARFQETQYF
TRBV5-4,TRBJ2-1,CASSFLSGSQPYNEQFF
TRBV19,TRBJ1-3,CASREEGSGNTIYF
TRBV30,TRBJ2-7,CAWSYRVDEQYF
TRBV28,TRBJ2-2,CASIGQLNTGELFF
TRBV15,TRBJ1-4,CATSTGTVNEKLFF
TRBV7-2,TRBJ2-7,CASSTKYEQYF
TRBV10-3,TRBJ2-1,CAISEGLAGFSSYNEQFF
TRBV29-1,TRBJ2-1,CSVEMGARGNEQFF
TRBV4-1,TRBJ1-3,CASSQAPPGNSGNTIYF
TRBV5-1,TRBJ1-5,CASSLQVDQPQHF
TRBV2,TRBJ1-1,CASSTYRAPNTEAFF
TRBV6-5,TRBJ1-6,CASKREGRDSPLHF
TRBV9,TRBJ2-1,CASSVSSGTSVYNEQFF
TRBV6-4,TRBJ2-5,CAIQPAGVGETQYF
TRBV15,TRBJ2-4,CATSSHGQLAKNIQYF
TRBV6-1,TRBJ2-5,CASSEALGGGRQETQYF
TRBV19,TRBJ1-5,CASSIILGPGQPQHF
TRBV11-1,TRBJ1-1,CASSLTGDTEAFF
TRBV3-1/TRBV3-2,TRBJ1-5,CASSATYNQPQHF
TRBV30,TRBJ1-2,CAWSVYRGVSLYGYTF
TRBV3-1/TRBV3-2,TRBJ1-2,CASSQEHNYGYTF